One and the same sample provided the 4 T cell receptor beta chains below, sequenced in a study of blood T cells in healthy people across ages. A sample-barcoded 5' primer and a J-beta primer mix were used in a second PCR of about 6 to 11 cycles. TCRdb re-analysed the 5' RACE reads in MiXCR, keeping a single row per CDR3 protein. The repertoire holds around 1,800,000 distinct CDR3 sequences, with roughly two fifths as singletons. Sequenced sample: blood. Receptors were obtained from a human donor in good health.

V usage is TRBV7-9 and J usage is TRBJ2-1; D unclear. Germline CDR1 is SEHNR and CDR2 is FQNEAQ (reference sequence). V was shortened by 4 bases and J by 12 bases, with 10 bases between the two germline ends. CDR3 size: 11 residues. The CDR3 nucleotides read TGTGCCAGCAGCTCTATGGGATGGCAGTTCTTC. Translating it yields CASSSMGWQFF.

The genes are TRBV20-1 and TRBJ1-2; D gene uncertain. Trimming left V 7 bases short and J 8 bases short, with 11 bases between. Germline V gene sequence: CDR1 DFQATT, CDR2 SNEGSKA (reference sequence). The CDR3 runs to 10 residues. Here the CDR3 reads CSVWGGGYTF. In DNA, the CDR3 is TGCAGTGTATGGGGAGGGGGCTACACCTTC.

A few counts support this clonotype. V is TRBV7-2 and J is TRBJ1-5; D ambiguous. From germline, CDR1 is SGHTA and CDR2 FQGNSA. This CDR3 is 14 amino acids long. V was clipped by 3 bases and J by 1 base, with 7 bases between them. This CDR3 is CASSFKDSNQPQHF. The CDR3 DNA reads TGTGCCAGCAGCTTTAAGGACAGCAATCAGCCCCAGCATTTT.

This clonotype was found many times. One junction end does not reproduce the germline sequence, and a read error may be involved. This sequence joins TRBV4-3 and TRBJ1-5; no firm D call. There are 14 residues in the CDR3. Germline V lookup: CDR1 LGHNA, CDR2 YSLEER. CDR3 in amino acids: CASSHRVGNQPQHF. The CDR3 DNA sequence: TGTGCCAGCAGTCACCGGGTAGGCAATCAGCCCCAGCATTTT.